This T cell receptor beta chain was identified in a study of cytomegalovirus exposure and HLA in healthy donors (TCRdb year 2017). Study-level background: According to an earlier analysis of several hundred of the donors, roughly 180 million T cells yielded 117 million unique TCR beta sequences and approximately 280 Gb of sequence data. The study combined high-throughput TCR immunosequencing, statistical association of individual TCRs with disease status, and machine learning to predict cytomegalovirus infection status. An earlier analysis of several hundred of the donors applied high-throughput TCR beta sequencing to assess whether each TCR beta V gene segment acted as functional or pseudogenic. The study used immunosequencing to profile the T cell repertoires of several hundred subjects and linked those repertoires to cytomegalovirus serostatus. HLA typing included class I and class II loci at four-digit resolution. A later genetic analysis used genome-wide SNP genotypes for about 60% of the roughly 700 donors, treating that subset as a discovery cohort. Among about 370 genotyped donors of the cohort, an average of approximately 200,000 unique TCR beta nucleotide sequences was sequenced per donor, of which about 18% were non-productive. Roughly 5 DR-DQ haplotypes were handled as single units for association and clustering, since linkage in the cohort was strong. Typing coverage differed by locus: A, B, C, DRB1 and DQB1 were typed in roughly 629-630 donors, DQA1 in roughly 510, DPA1 in some 610, and DPB1 in around 440. In a later analysis, previously published TCR beta repertoires from about 640 donors were re-analyzed and high-resolution HLA genotyping was added so that TCR occurrence patterns could be studied. Donor age, sex, ethnicity and CMV serostatus were compiled together with the repertoire data. The study aimed to test whether signatures of past pathogen exposure could be identified by cataloging public T cell receptors. In the later analysis, no new phenotypic data were used to find candidate immune exposures; instead, reliance was placed on TCR beta sequences and their occurrence across donors. Every discovery cohort repertoire had been produced on one sequencing platform. In addition to the first cohort of roughly 700 subjects, a separate validation cohort of under 150 different subjects was used. Approximately 300 gigabases of sequencing data and tens of millions of unique TCR sequences were included in an early release covering about 600 HLA-typed donors. Of the approximately 400 genotyped donors, 81% fell in the genetic ancestry cluster associated with self-reported Caucasian donors. The study at large found these results: This cohort had only TCR beta chains sequenced, and the lack of alpha or paired-chain data limited which features could be detected. Linkage disequilibrium might explain the correlated functional status among segregating V segments, but an unknown experimental factor could not be ruled out. Some 15 rarely observed V segments, including chromosome 9 orphons, were excluded from the earlier analysis of a few hundred of the donors because counts were too low. A further reported finding was that TCR beta sequences accurately predicted the HLA-A and HLA-B alleles for most subjects in the first cohort. According to a later analysis, TCR association rates differed among HLA loci, with DRB1 alleles showing the most associated TCRs and HLA-C alleles showing the fewest. A later analysis associated 16,951 TCR beta sequences with specific HLA alleles at a false discovery rate of 0.05. An association between a missense DCLRE1C variant and V-gene and J-gene trimming of TCR beta chains was found in a later genetic analysis and replicated in an independent cohort. Roughly uniform sequencing depth across donors was assumed in presence/absence analyses, although this assumption may not hold. It was suggested by the authors that the approach could potentially be generalized to other disease states and immunological phenotypes. In an earlier analysis of approximately 590 of the donors, most TCR beta V segments appeared in productive rearrangements about 87% or about 30% of the time, broadly matching IMGT annotations. The study gave a list of under 200 TCR beta chains associated with cytomegalovirus. According to a later analysis, parvovirus B19, influenza, CMV and Epstein-Barr virus appeared linked to several top co-occurrence clusters. A later analysis found that most CMV-associated TCR beta chains appeared HLA-restricted, with HLA associations seemingly driven largely by CMV exposure. A group of highly shared sequence variants was considered likely to be a technical artifact of the sequencing pipeline. Most TCR sequences were observed very rarely across donors, whereas some public TCRs were present in many individuals. Compared with equally common non-associated chains, HLA-associated TCR beta chains in a later analysis were more clonally expanded and had lower generation probabilities. When HLA alleles, especially DR and DQ, strongly co-occurred, TCR associations were difficult to assign to individual alleles. Because HLA typing was missing for some donors at each locus, association tests included only the typed subset. The classifier was reported to diagnose cytomegalovirus status with high specificity and sensitivity in both the original and validation cohorts. Some IMGT-functional V segments, including TRBV6-2 and TRBV6-3, could not be told apart with the 87-base-pair reads, so those segments were excluded. A later genetic analysis reported fewer N-insertions in productive TCRs among donors in an Asian-associated ancestry cluster than the roughly 690-donor mean. The only immune exposure information available for the cohort was CMV serostatus. In vitro tests confirmed that a few of the cytomegalovirus-associated TCR beta chains recognize cytomegalovirus antigens.

The protocol used for the library was the immunoSEQ multiplex PCR assay. For the multiplex PCR, a mixture combining 60 forward primers for TCR Vbeta segments and 13 reverse primers for TCR Jbeta segments was used. The CDR3 region of rearranged TCR beta genes was amplified from genomic DNA by a multiplex PCR assay. The amplified TCR beta libraries were sequenced on the Illumina HiSeq System as 87-base-pair reads. The authors' analysis ran thus. Across the 700 or so repertoires, a later analysis counted approximately 75 million unique TCR beta chains, approximately 10 million of which were shared by at least two donors. Raw reads were error-corrected and collapsed into unique sequences by a nearest-neighbor algorithm in which closely related sequences were merged to remove PCR and sequencing errors. Alignment of CDR3 sequences to IMGT reference sequences was used to assign V, D and J gene segments. For a sequence to be retained, a match of at least six nucleotides was required to both a V gene segment and a J gene segment. A rearrangement counted as productive if the CDR3 had no stop codons and remained in frame with V and J, and every other rearrangement counted as non-productive. CDR3 was defined by IMGT convention, running from the second conserved V-encoded cysteine to the conserved J-encoded phenylalanine. In an earlier analysis of more than 550 of the donors, sequences lacking an unambiguous match to a single V gene segment were excluded. An earlier analysis of just under 600 of the donors called V segments functional above 56.7% productive rearrangements and segregating when the between-donor standard deviation exceeded 5%. A statistical classification framework was built to diagnose cytomegalovirus status from the catalog of TCR beta chain sequences. A later analysis assigned V and J genes by comparing TCR nucleotide sequences with IMGT/GENE-DB human TR gene sequences. In a later analysis, CDR3 sequences and most-parsimonious VDJ recombination scenarios were assigned using the TCRdist pipeline. In a later analysis, each TCR beta chain was defined by its CDR3 amino acid sequence together with its V-gene family, and reads lacking a unique V-gene family were excluded. As a way to deal with suspected cross-contamination and a sequencing artifact, a later analysis dropped 450 to 700 nucleotide sequences that were highly shared and had low generation probability. For each public chain, a later analysis derived a clonal expansion index from normalized ranks of inferred template counts within each repertoire. A later analysis computed generation probabilities with a VDJ recombination model fitted to out-of-frame rearrangements, and checked the results against IGoR. Hypergeometric tests were used in a later analysis to score TCR-TCR, TCR-HLA and TCR-CMV co-occurrence, with a repertoire-size bias correction applied to the TCR pairs. In a later analysis, false discovery rates were estimated by permuting HLA or CMV assignments 20 times. In a later analysis, co-occurring TCRs were grouped with DBSCAN, and TCRdist sequence similarity was added when clustering was performed within HLA-allele-positive subsets. Repertoires with fewer than 30,000 or more than 120,000 public chains were left out of co-occurrence clustering, as were about 5 repertoires with anomalous nucleotide sharing. This immuneACCESS table, as held by TCRdb, lists in-frame sequences with V and J called but not all clones. Of the missing ones, under half trace to an unresolved V gene in checked studies; the others have no known cause. Clonal size and the V and J genes are those of that table, whereas D and trimming came from the DNA. Here the sample has around 110,000 clones; more than 65% occur a single time. The biggest ten clones account for approximately 0.9% of the sample.

CDR1 is given as SGHNT and CDR2 as YYREEE, both from the germline V gene (reference sequence). The CDR3 runs 15 residues from the cysteine to the phenylalanine. Only the CDR3 region is kept as DNA, spanning 45 bases read in frame from base 1. The germline ends are 14 bases apart after V is trimmed by 0 bases and J by 4 bases. This clone has just one count. Its cognate antigen has yet to be identified. The input lacks base qualities; no much larger clone sits a single base away. The cohort consisted of more than 650 healthy bone marrow donors. At the time of sampling, all cohort members were nominally healthy, though unrecorded immune exposures were likely present. The donor was CMV seronegative and belonged to the group of over 350 seronegative cohort members. A peripheral blood sample was collected from each donor, and TCR beta sequencing was performed on peripheral blood mononuclear cells. The Qiagen DNeasy Blood Extraction Kit was used to extract genomic DNA from the blood cell samples.

This TCR was sampled from a woman aged 25 to 45 in good health and CMV-seronegative. The chain joins TRBV5-4 to TRBJ2-7, with a tentative D gene TRBD1 over 6 matching bases. The sequenced material came from PBMCs. The CDR3: CASSLGGHEGYEQYF. The DNA is as follows: TGTGCCAGCAGCTTGGGGGGGCACGAGGGGTACGAGCAGTACTTC.